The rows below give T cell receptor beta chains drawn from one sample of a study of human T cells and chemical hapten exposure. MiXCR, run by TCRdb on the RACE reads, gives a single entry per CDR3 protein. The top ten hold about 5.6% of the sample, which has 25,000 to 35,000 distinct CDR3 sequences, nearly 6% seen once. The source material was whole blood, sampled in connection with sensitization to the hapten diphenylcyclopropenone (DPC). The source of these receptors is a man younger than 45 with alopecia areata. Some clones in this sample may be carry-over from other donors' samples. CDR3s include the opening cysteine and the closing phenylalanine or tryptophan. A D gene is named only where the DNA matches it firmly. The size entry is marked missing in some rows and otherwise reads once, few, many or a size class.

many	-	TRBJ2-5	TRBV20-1	TGCAGTGCGATCCTTCGGGGGAGCCCAGAGACCCAGTACTTC	CSAILRGSPETQYF
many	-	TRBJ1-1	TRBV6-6	TGTGCCAGCAGTGCTCAGGGTTTCACTGAAGCTTTCTTT	CASSAQGFTEAFF
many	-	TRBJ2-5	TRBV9	TGTGCCAGCAGCGTAGGGACACTCACAATACAAGAGACCCAGTACTTC	CASSVGTLTIQETQYF
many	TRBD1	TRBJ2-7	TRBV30	TGTGCCTGGAATACAGCGGACAGGGGCTACGAGCAGTACTTC	CAWNTADRGYEQYF
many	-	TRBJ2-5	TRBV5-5	TGTGCCAGCAGCTCCGACCCGGGGAAGCAGACCCAGTACTTC	CASSSDPGKQTQYF
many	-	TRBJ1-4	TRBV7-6	TGTGCCAGCAGACATGACACTTCGACTAATGAAAAACTGTTTTTT	CASRHDTSTNEKLFF
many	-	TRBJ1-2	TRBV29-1	TGCAGCGTTGGCCAGGGTGGCTACACCTTC	CSVGQGGYTF
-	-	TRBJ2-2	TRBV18	TGTGCCAGCTCCGACGTCAACACCGGGGAGCTGTTTTTT	CASSDVNTGELFF
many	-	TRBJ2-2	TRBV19	TGTGCCAGTTGCACACCTAACACCGGGGAGCTGTTTTTT	CASCTPNTGELFF
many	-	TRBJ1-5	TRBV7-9	TGTGCCAGCAGTTCCCAGGGTAACAATCAGCCCCAGCATTTT	CASSSQGNNQPQHF
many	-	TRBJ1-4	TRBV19	TGTGCCAGTAGTCCTTCGGTGGGCCGGGGTGAAAAACTGTTTTTT	CASSPSVGRGEKLFF
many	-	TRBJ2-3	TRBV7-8	TGTGCCAGCAGCCAGATTCCCGCAACGCAGTATTTT	CASSQIPATQYF
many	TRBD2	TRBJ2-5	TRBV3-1	TGTGCCAGCAGCCAAAAGAGCGGGAGGACCAGGAAGACCCAGTACTTC	CASSQKSGRTRKTQYF
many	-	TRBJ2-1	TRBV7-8	TGTGCCAGCAGCTTGCACCTCAATGAGCAGTTCTTC	CASSLHLNEQFF
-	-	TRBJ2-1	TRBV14	TGTGCCAGCAGCCATCAGGGTGAGCAGTTCTTC	CASSHQGEQFF
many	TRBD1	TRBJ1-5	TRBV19	TGTGCCAGTAGTATAGGACAGGGTACCAATCAGCCCCAGCATTTT	CASSIGQGTNQPQHF
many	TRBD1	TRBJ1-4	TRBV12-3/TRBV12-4	TGTGCCAGCAGTCCCCTGACAGGGGCGACTGAAAAACTGTTTTTT	CASSPLTGATEKLFF
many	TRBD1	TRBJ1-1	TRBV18	TGTGCCAGCTCACCCGCGGACAGGGAGGACAGGGAGGACACTGAAGCTTTCTTT	CASSPADREDREDTEAFF
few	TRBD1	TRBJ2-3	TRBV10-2	TGCGCCAGCAGAACAGGGGATGGAGATACGCAGTATTTT	CASRTGDGDTQYF
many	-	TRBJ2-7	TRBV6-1	TGTGCCAGCAGTGAAGCGCCAGGGGAAGGCTACGAGCAGTACTTC	CASSEAPGEGYEQYF
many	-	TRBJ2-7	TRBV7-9	TGTGCCAGCAGCCGGGACACCATAATGGGGGAGCAGTACTTC	CASSRDTIMGEQYF
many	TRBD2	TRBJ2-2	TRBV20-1	TGCAGTGCCCTTCACCCCGAGCGGGAGTACACCGGGGAGCTGTTTTTT	CSALHPEREYTGELFF
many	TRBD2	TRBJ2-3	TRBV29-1	TGCAGCGTCTTAGCGGGAGACACAGATACGCAGTATTTT	CSVLAGDTDTQYF